Following are 9 T cell receptor beta chains from one sample sequenced in a study of blood T cell repertoires in COVID-19. Here immunoSEQ multiplex PCR was the method, and the copy in TCRdb shows in-frame clones only, minus some. Of approximately 200,000 clones in the sample, roughly 80% were seen once. Material for sequencing was peripheral blood. These receptors originate from a human donor in a cohort sampled during active COVID-19.

The chain carries TRBV27 and TRBJ2-7; 12 positions match TRBD2. This CDR3 is 17 amino acids long. V shed 6 bases, J shed 1 base, and the junction held 10 bases outside the gene matches. Per germline, CDR1 MNHEY and CDR2 SMNVEV (reference sequence). CDR3 sequence: CASRATSGSFWSYEQYF. CDR3 nucleotide sequence: TGTGCCAGCAGGGCGACTAGCGGGAGTTTTTGGTCCTACGAGCAGTACTTC.

This chain joins TRBV11-3 and TRBJ1-1; no reliable D call. The CDR3 totals 13 residues. Germline V lookup: CDR1 SGHNT, CDR2 YENEEA. Deletions cut 1 base from V and 1 base from J, with 4 bases between. CDR3 loop: CASSLGRNTEAFF. The CDR3 DNA follows: TGTGCCAGCAGCTTAGGTCGGAACACTGAAGCTTTCTTT.

This sequence joins TRBV5-6 and TRBJ1-2; D perhaps matches TRBD1 (6 bases). The CDR3 runs to 13 residues. Trimming removed 4 bases at V and 1 base at J, with 8 bases between. The germline V gene encodes CDR1 SGHDT and CDR2 YYEEEE. Here the CDR3 DNA reads TGTGCCAGCAGCCGGGACATTAACTATGGCTACACCTTC. Translating it yields CASSRDINYGYTF.

The V gene is TRBV7-2, the J gene TRBJ2-2; D not resolved. Between the trimmed V and J ends, which lost 1 base and 1 base, there was a span of 4 bases. This CDR3 has 14 amino acids. Germline V CDR1 and CDR2: SGHTA, FQGNSA. The CDR3 loop is CASSLVRNTGELFF. The DNA of the CDR3 is TGTGCCAGCAGCTTAGTTCGGAACACCGGGGAGCTGTTTTTT.

This clone was found a few times. The chain employs TRBV4-3 and TRBJ1-5, with 8 bases aligning to TRBD1. There are 14 residues in the CDR3. CDR1 and CDR2 (germline): LGHNA, YSLEER. Losses at the gene ends were 5 bases for V and 7 bases for J; bases not matched to a gene: 7. The CDR3 DNA is TGCGCCAGCAGCGAACGCCAGGGGGCCCAGCCCCAGCATTTT. Translating it yields CASSERQGAQPQHF.

This chain links TRBV5-1 with TRBJ2-2; 8 nucleotides align to TRBD1. The trim removed 4 bases at V and 3 bases at J, leaving 8 bases unmatched. Germline V gives CDR1 SGHRS, CDR2 YFSETQ. The CDR3 extends over 16 amino acids. The CDR3 DNA follows: TGCGCCAGCAGCCGGTCGGACAGGGTGTACACCGGGGAGCTGTTTTTT. Amino acid sequence: CASSRSDRVYTGELFF.

There are a few counts of this clone. The rearrangement joins TRBV27 to TRBJ2-7; maybe TRBD2 (5 bases). The CDR3 sequence is 13 residues long. Germline CDR1 is MNHEY and CDR2 is SMNVEV (reference sequence). Between the trimmed V and J ends, which lost 6 bases and 2 bases, there was a span of 11 bases. CDR3 nucleotides: TGTGCCAGCAGCGGACTTCCTGCCTACGAGCAGTACTTC. It yields the protein CASSGLPAYEQYF.

The V gene is TRBV28, the J gene TRBJ1-2; D perhaps matches TRBD1 (6 bases). The ends were cut back, 3 bases at V and 0 bases at J, with 14 bases in the middle. Germline CDR1 MDHEN, CDR2 SYDVKM. CDR3 size: 16 residues. In DNA form, the CDR3 reads TGTGCCAGCAGTTTGGCAGGGGCCCAAACTAACTATGGCTACACCTTC. Protein: CASSLAGAQTNYGYTF.

The V and J genes are TRBV19 and TRBJ1-2; TRBD1 aligns across 7 bases. V dropped 5 bases and J dropped 5; count of bases not matched to a gene: 8. The CDR3 length is 14 residues. The germline gives CDR1 LNHDA, CDR2 SQIVND (reference sequence). The chain's CDR3 is CASSAGQDSYGYTF. Here the CDR3 DNA reads TGTGCCAGTAGTGCTGGACAGGACTCTTATGGCTACACCTTC.